This T cell receptor (beta chain) was retrieved from a study of blood T cell repertoires in COVID-19. Study-wide context: Samples came from the United States, Italy and Spain, spanning acute and convalescent COVID-19.

The cohort comprised adults aged about 18 to 100 years residing in approximately 22 US areas. In Cohort 3, a recovered donor had either two negative PCRs, clearance, or symptom resolution. In the original workflow: Estimation of nucleated cell counts relied on the amplification of reference gene primers. Clones were read by immunoSEQ multiplex PCR, and TCRdb kept only the in-frame ones, dropping some. V, J and clone size were drawn from that table, and D and trimming were deduced from the DNA. In the table there are fewer than 450,000 clones, roughly 87% of which are singletons. From germline, CDR1 is MGHDK and CDR2 SYGVNS. CDR3 length: 16 residues. The J segment lost 4 bases and the V segment lost 5 bases, leaving 13 bases of the junction unmatched.

The sequence was obtained from a woman in her thirties who had recovered from COVID-19. The sample taken for sequencing was PBMCs or T cells enriched from blood (not recorded which). This sequence joins TRBV25-1 and TRBJ1-2; the match to TRBD1 covers 7 bases. CDR3 region: CASSPTGTAATYGYTF. For the CDR3, the DNA is TGTGCCAGCAGTCCCACCGGGACAGCGGCGACCTATGGCTACACCTTC.